This T cell receptor beta chain was recorded in a study of T cells and Merkel cell carcinoma outcomes. General study points: Repertoire plus T-cell density reportedly predicted Merkel cell carcinoma outcomes.

The repertoire was sequenced with immunoSEQ multiplex PCR; TCRdb's copy has only in-frame clones and lacks some. The data show some 2,000 clones, around nine tenths seen once. About this clone: The target antigen is unknown.

The CDR3 length is 13 residues. Germline assignment: CDR1 SQVTM and CDR2 ANQGSEA. V was clipped by 3 bases and J by 2 bases, with 10 bases between them. This TCR was sampled from a human donor with Merkel cell carcinoma. J is TRBJ1-2 and V is TRBV29-1, with D tentatively TRBD1 (6 bases). The sequenced sample was tumor tissue from Merkel cell carcinoma. The CDR3 is CSVDRGANYGYTF. The CDR3 region has the DNA TGCAGCGTTGATCGGGGGGCGAACTATGGCTACACCTTC.